A selection of T cell receptor beta chains follows, all from one sample in a study of T cell changes during pregnancy in multiple sclerosis. Generated by immunoSEQ multiplex PCR, the TCRdb table keeps only in-frame clones and is missing some. This sample has 35,000 to 45,000 clones, with roughly nine tenths found just once. The source material was CD8+ T cells from peripheral blood mononuclear cells, sampled in the first trimester of pregnancy. Source of these receptors: a female donor with multiple sclerosis, enrolled in a pregnancy study. Each CDR3 is given with its conserved first and last residue. A D gene is named only where the DNA matches it firmly. Some rows mark clone size as missing; the rest say once, few, many or name a class of expanded clone.

>.|TRBV6-5|.|TRBJ2-1
TGTGCCAGCAGTTTCTCAGACAGGACCTCCGGCGATGAGCAGTTCTTC
CASSFSDRTSGDEQFF
>once|TRBV6-4|TRBD2|TRBJ2-1
TGTGCCAGCAGTGACTCTAGCGGGGGAGGTTACAATGAGCAGTTCTTC
CASSDSSGGGYNEQFF
>.|TRBV10-3|.|TRBJ1-6
TGTGCCACGAGCAACCCGTCGGGCAGGGGCGAGTCACCCCTCCACTTT
CATSNPSGRGESPLHF
>.|TRBV5-1|.|TRBJ2-3
TGCGCCAGCAGCCCCGAGGACAGTATAGCAGATACGCAGTATTTT
CASSPEDSIADTQYF
>.|TRBV11-2|.|TRBJ2-7
TGTGCCAGCAGCGGGGCGGGGTACGAGCAGTACTTC
CASSGAGYEQYF
>.|TRBV7-3|TRBD1|TRBJ2-1
TGTGCCAGCAGCTTCCGACAGGGGAACAACAATGAGCAGTTCTTC
CASSFRQGNNNEQFF
>.|TRBV14|.|TRBJ1-1
TGTGCCAGCAGCCAAGGTGAGGGTGGAGTTACTGAAGCTTTCTTT
CASSQGEGGVTEAFF
>.|TRBV7-9|TRBD2|TRBJ2-1
TGTGCCAGCAGCTCCTGGACTAGCGGGAACTACAATGAGCAGTTCTTC
CASSSWTSGNYNEQFF
>.|TRBV27|.|TRBJ1-6
TGTGCCAGCAGTTTAAGCCTCGAGGGATTCTCACCCCTCCACTTT
CASSLSLEGFSPLHF
>.|TRBV4-1|.|TRBJ1-5
TGCGCCAGCAGCCTTAGTGGACAGTCCGATCAGCCCCAGCATTTT
CASSLSGQSDQPQHF
>.|TRBV11-2|TRBD2|TRBJ2-3
TGTGCCAGCAGCTTGCGTGTTGGCGGGGGGGCCCCCACAGATACGCAGTATTTT
CASSLRVGGGAPTDTQYF
>.|TRBV13|TRBD2|TRBJ2-5
TGTGCCAGCAGCTCGGCGGGAGATACTCGAGAGACCCAGTACTTC
CASSSAGDTRETQYF
>.|TRBV5-1|TRBD1|TRBJ1-1
TGCGCCAGCAGCTTGGCCCGGCAGGGGGGCACTGAAGCTTTCTTT
CASSLARQGGTEAFF
>.|TRBV7-6|TRBD1|TRBJ1-1
TGTGCCAGCACCCCAGGGGGGATTTCGAGGACTGAAGCTTTCTTT
CASTPGGISRTEAFF
>.|TRBV5-6|TRBD1|TRBJ2-1
TGTGCCAGCAGCCCCACAGGGGACAATGAGCAGTTCTTC
CASSPTGDNEQFF
>.|TRBV6-5|TRBD1|TRBJ1-5
TGTGCCAGCAGCTACTCCCACAGGGGTAATCAGCCCCAGCATTTT
CASSYSHRGNQPQHF
>.|TRBV6-5|.|TRBJ2-1
TGTGCCAGCAGTTACCGTCCACTCGGGGTGAATGAGCAGTTCTTC
CASSYRPLGVNEQFF
>.|TRBV7-6|.|TRBJ2-3
TGTGCCAGCAGCTCAGGAGGGTTTTCTGCCACAGATACGCAGTATTTT
CASSSGGFSATDTQYF
>.|TRBV19|TRBD2|TRBJ2-1
TGTGCCAGTCGGACTAGCGGGGGGGCTTACAATGAGCAGTTCTTC
CASRTSGGAYNEQFF
>few|TRBV9|.|TRBJ1-1
TGTGCCAGCAGCGTAACGGGGATCCCCACTGAAGCTTTCTTT
CASSVTGIPTEAFF
>.|TRBV23-1|.|TRBJ2-7
TGCGCCAGCAGTCTAGGGGTTGGTGTTGACTACGAGCAGTACTTC
CASSLGVGVDYEQYF
>.|TRBV13|TRBD1|TRBJ2-7
TGTGCCAGCAGCTTAGGCAACAGGGGGCAACAGTACTTC
CASSLGNRGQQYF
>once|TRBV15|.|TRBJ1-4
TGTGCCACCAGCCACCGAGGTGCCGAAAAACTGTTTTTT
CATSHRGAEKLFF
>.|TRBV9|TRBD1|TRBJ2-7
TGTGCCAGCAGCGTTGCCGGGACAGGGGCGCTCGAGCAGTACTTC
CASSVAGTGALEQYF
>.|TRBV7-8|TRBD2|TRBJ2-3
TGTGCCAGCAGCTCACCGACTAGCGGGATTCGAGATACGCAGTATTTT
CASSSPTSGIRDTQYF
>once|TRBV27|TRBD1|TRBJ1-6
TGTGCCAGCACCCCCGGGGAGACAGGGGGCTCCTATAATTCACCCCTCCACTTT
CASTPGETGGSYNSPLHF
>few|TRBV5-8|.|TRBJ2-7
TGTGCCAGCAGCTTAAGGGGGAACTCCTACGAGCAGTACTTC
CASSLRGNSYEQYF
>.|TRBV19|TRBD2|TRBJ2-1
TGTGCCAGTTTCTGGGGGGGGACGAGCTCCTACAATGAGCAGTTCTTC
CASFWGGTSSYNEQFF
>.|TRBV5-1|.|TRBJ2-3
TGCGCCAGCAGCTTGGCCTCAGTGAGCACAGATACGCAGTATTTT
CASSLASVSTDTQYF
>.|TRBV19|TRBD1|TRBJ1-1
TGTGCCAGTAGTATAGATCTTCAGGGACAGGGGTTGATGAACACTGAAGCTTTCTTT
CASSIDLQGQGLMNTEAFF
>.|TRBV9|.|TRBJ1-2
TGTGCCAGCAGCGTAGGGGGGGTATCTTTCTATGGCTACACCTTC
CASSVGGVSFYGYTF
>.|TRBV9|.|TRBJ2-3
TGTGCCAGCAGCGTAGAGAAGGAAAGCGGAAACACAGATACGCAGTATTTT
CASSVEKESGNTDTQYF
>.|TRBV15|TRBD1|TRBJ1-1
TGTGCCACCGGGAGACCGACAGGGGTGAACACTGAAGCTTTCTTT
CATGRPTGVNTEAFF
>.|TRBV5-4|TRBD1|TRBJ2-7
TGTGCCAGCAGCCCGGACAGGGCCTACGAGCAGTACTTC
CASSPDRAYEQYF
>.|TRBV6-5|TRBD1|TRBJ1-5
TGTGCCAGCAGTTACTCGAAGACAGGGGGCAATCAGCCCCAGCATTTT
CASSYSKTGGNQPQHF
>.|TRBV29-1|.|TRBJ2-7
TGCAGCGTTGACAAGGAGTACGAGCAGTACTTC
CSVDKEYEQYF
>.|TRBV7-6|TRBD1|TRBJ2-2
TGTGCCAGCAGCTATTGGACAGGGGAGGGCACCGGGGAGCTGTTTTTT
CASSYWTGEGTGELFF
>.|TRBV11-2|.|TRBJ2-1
TGTGCCAGCAGCTTACAAGCCGGGGGTAATGAGCAGTTCTTC
CASSLQAGGNEQFF
>.|TRBV27|TRBD1|TRBJ2-1
TGTGCCAGCAGTTTATCCGGGACAGGGGCGGGTGAGCAGTTCTTC
CASSLSGTGAGEQFF
>.|TRBV5-1|TRBD1|TRBJ2-2
TGCGCCAGCAGCTTGGGACAGGGTGGCGGCGGGGAGCTGTTTTTT
CASSLGQGGGGELFF
>.|TRBV11-2|TRBD2|TRBJ2-5
TGTGCCAGCAGCCTGGGGAGGGGCAACCAAGAGACCCAGTACTTC
CASSLGRGNQETQYF
>.|TRBV6-1|TRBD1|TRBJ1-1
TGTGCCAGCGGACAGGGGGCTGAAGCTTTCTTT
CASGQGAEAFF
>.|TRBV28|TRBD2|TRBJ2-1
TGTGCCAGCAGTGTCGTCGTCGCTCTAGCGGGGGGGAGATCCTACAATGAGCAGTTCTTC
CASSVVVALAGGRSYNEQFF
>.|TRBV7-9|.|TRBJ2-5
TGTGCCAGCAGCACGCAAGCCCCCCAAGAGACCCAGTACTTC
CASSTQAPQETQYF
>medium-sized|TRBV7-9|TRBD1|TRBJ2-7
TGTGCCAGCAGCCACCCCCGGCGACAGGGCTCCTACGAGCAGTACTTC
CASSHPRRQGSYEQYF
>.|TRBV9|TRBD2|TRBJ2-5
TGTGCCAGCAGCGTAGCTCGGCGGGGGGGATTGAACTTC
CASSVARRGGLNF
>few|TRBV7-9|.|TRBJ2-5
TGTGCCAGCAGCCCACACCAGTGGGGGGAGGCCGGAGAGACCCAGTACTTC
CASSPHQWGEAGETQYF
>.|TRBV9|.|TRBJ2-7
TGTGCCAGCAGCGTAATCGGGGAAAACGACGAGCAGTACTTC
CASSVIGENDEQYF
>.|TRBV6-5|.|TRBJ1-5
TGTGCCAGCACCCCTTCGGGCGGGTGGGAGCCCCAGCATTTT
CASTPSGGWEPQHF
>.|TRBV10-2|.|TRBJ1-1
TGCGCCAGTGCCAGCACTGAAGCTTTCTTT
CASASTEAFF
>.|TRBV30|TRBD1|TRBJ1-4
TGTGCCTGGGACACAGGGGTGTTGAATGAAAAACTGTTTTTT
CAWDTGVLNEKLFF
>.|TRBV5-1|.|TRBJ2-2
TGCGCCAGCCTCGCGAACACCGGGGAGCTGTTTTTT
CASLANTGELFF
>few|TRBV2|.|TRBJ2-7
TGTGCCAGCAGTGAAGGTCAGGGGTTGTACGAGCAGTACTTC
CASSEGQGLYEQYF
>.|TRBV2|TRBD2|TRBJ2-1
TGTGCCAGCAGAACCGGGACTAGCGGGTACAATGAGCAGTTCTTC
CASRTGTSGYNEQFF
>.|TRBV7-2|.|TRBJ2-1
TGTGCCAGCAGCTTAGAATTTTCGGGACTGGCGGTCAATGAGCAGTTCTTC
CASSLEFSGLAVNEQFF
>.|TRBV18|.|TRBJ1-1
TGTGCCAGCTCGTTCGACGAAACAGTAGAAGCTTTCTTT
CASSFDETVEAFF
>once|TRBV11-2|.|TRBJ1-3
TGTGCCAGCAGGGGACTGGGCGAACGCTCTGGAAACACCATATATTTT
CASRGLGERSGNTIYF
>.|TRBV11-3|TRBD1|TRBJ2-1
TGTGCCAGCAGGAATGGACAGGGCAATGAGCAGTTCTTC
CASRNGQGNEQFF
>.|TRBV6-6|.|TRBJ2-3
TGTGCCAGCGTGGGCGGGGCCGATACCACAGATACGCAGTATTTT
CASVGGADTTDTQYF